This T cell receptor beta chain originates from a study of T-cell memory formation after mild COVID-19. The study, taken as a whole, reports: Pre-infection memory already had some responding clones, implying cross-reactive memory joined. There was no confirmation that second-wave clones peaking on day 37 were SARS-CoV-2 specific.

TCRdb ran MiXCR on the 5' RACE reads and lists one entry per CDR3 protein. The sample carries about 270,000 distinct CDR3 sequences, under 20% recorded once. This clonotype has more than one count but fewer than ten. Its antigen is as yet unknown. The TCR was taken from a man between 18 and 35 years old who had mild COVID-19 (a few samples of this study predate the infection). Cell type and time point are not known. Sequencing used PBMCs or a T cell subset sorted from them (not recorded which).

CDR3: CASSLVTGNEQYV. The DNA of the CDR3 is TGTGCCAGCAGCTTAGTGACAGGCAACGAGCAGTACGTC. The chain carries TRBV7-8 and TRBJ2-7, with D perhaps matching TRBD1 (6 bases). Germline V gene lookup returns CDR1 SGHVS and CDR2 FQNEAQ. V dropped 1 base and J dropped 5 bases, with 9 bases sitting between them. This CDR3 is built from 13 residues.